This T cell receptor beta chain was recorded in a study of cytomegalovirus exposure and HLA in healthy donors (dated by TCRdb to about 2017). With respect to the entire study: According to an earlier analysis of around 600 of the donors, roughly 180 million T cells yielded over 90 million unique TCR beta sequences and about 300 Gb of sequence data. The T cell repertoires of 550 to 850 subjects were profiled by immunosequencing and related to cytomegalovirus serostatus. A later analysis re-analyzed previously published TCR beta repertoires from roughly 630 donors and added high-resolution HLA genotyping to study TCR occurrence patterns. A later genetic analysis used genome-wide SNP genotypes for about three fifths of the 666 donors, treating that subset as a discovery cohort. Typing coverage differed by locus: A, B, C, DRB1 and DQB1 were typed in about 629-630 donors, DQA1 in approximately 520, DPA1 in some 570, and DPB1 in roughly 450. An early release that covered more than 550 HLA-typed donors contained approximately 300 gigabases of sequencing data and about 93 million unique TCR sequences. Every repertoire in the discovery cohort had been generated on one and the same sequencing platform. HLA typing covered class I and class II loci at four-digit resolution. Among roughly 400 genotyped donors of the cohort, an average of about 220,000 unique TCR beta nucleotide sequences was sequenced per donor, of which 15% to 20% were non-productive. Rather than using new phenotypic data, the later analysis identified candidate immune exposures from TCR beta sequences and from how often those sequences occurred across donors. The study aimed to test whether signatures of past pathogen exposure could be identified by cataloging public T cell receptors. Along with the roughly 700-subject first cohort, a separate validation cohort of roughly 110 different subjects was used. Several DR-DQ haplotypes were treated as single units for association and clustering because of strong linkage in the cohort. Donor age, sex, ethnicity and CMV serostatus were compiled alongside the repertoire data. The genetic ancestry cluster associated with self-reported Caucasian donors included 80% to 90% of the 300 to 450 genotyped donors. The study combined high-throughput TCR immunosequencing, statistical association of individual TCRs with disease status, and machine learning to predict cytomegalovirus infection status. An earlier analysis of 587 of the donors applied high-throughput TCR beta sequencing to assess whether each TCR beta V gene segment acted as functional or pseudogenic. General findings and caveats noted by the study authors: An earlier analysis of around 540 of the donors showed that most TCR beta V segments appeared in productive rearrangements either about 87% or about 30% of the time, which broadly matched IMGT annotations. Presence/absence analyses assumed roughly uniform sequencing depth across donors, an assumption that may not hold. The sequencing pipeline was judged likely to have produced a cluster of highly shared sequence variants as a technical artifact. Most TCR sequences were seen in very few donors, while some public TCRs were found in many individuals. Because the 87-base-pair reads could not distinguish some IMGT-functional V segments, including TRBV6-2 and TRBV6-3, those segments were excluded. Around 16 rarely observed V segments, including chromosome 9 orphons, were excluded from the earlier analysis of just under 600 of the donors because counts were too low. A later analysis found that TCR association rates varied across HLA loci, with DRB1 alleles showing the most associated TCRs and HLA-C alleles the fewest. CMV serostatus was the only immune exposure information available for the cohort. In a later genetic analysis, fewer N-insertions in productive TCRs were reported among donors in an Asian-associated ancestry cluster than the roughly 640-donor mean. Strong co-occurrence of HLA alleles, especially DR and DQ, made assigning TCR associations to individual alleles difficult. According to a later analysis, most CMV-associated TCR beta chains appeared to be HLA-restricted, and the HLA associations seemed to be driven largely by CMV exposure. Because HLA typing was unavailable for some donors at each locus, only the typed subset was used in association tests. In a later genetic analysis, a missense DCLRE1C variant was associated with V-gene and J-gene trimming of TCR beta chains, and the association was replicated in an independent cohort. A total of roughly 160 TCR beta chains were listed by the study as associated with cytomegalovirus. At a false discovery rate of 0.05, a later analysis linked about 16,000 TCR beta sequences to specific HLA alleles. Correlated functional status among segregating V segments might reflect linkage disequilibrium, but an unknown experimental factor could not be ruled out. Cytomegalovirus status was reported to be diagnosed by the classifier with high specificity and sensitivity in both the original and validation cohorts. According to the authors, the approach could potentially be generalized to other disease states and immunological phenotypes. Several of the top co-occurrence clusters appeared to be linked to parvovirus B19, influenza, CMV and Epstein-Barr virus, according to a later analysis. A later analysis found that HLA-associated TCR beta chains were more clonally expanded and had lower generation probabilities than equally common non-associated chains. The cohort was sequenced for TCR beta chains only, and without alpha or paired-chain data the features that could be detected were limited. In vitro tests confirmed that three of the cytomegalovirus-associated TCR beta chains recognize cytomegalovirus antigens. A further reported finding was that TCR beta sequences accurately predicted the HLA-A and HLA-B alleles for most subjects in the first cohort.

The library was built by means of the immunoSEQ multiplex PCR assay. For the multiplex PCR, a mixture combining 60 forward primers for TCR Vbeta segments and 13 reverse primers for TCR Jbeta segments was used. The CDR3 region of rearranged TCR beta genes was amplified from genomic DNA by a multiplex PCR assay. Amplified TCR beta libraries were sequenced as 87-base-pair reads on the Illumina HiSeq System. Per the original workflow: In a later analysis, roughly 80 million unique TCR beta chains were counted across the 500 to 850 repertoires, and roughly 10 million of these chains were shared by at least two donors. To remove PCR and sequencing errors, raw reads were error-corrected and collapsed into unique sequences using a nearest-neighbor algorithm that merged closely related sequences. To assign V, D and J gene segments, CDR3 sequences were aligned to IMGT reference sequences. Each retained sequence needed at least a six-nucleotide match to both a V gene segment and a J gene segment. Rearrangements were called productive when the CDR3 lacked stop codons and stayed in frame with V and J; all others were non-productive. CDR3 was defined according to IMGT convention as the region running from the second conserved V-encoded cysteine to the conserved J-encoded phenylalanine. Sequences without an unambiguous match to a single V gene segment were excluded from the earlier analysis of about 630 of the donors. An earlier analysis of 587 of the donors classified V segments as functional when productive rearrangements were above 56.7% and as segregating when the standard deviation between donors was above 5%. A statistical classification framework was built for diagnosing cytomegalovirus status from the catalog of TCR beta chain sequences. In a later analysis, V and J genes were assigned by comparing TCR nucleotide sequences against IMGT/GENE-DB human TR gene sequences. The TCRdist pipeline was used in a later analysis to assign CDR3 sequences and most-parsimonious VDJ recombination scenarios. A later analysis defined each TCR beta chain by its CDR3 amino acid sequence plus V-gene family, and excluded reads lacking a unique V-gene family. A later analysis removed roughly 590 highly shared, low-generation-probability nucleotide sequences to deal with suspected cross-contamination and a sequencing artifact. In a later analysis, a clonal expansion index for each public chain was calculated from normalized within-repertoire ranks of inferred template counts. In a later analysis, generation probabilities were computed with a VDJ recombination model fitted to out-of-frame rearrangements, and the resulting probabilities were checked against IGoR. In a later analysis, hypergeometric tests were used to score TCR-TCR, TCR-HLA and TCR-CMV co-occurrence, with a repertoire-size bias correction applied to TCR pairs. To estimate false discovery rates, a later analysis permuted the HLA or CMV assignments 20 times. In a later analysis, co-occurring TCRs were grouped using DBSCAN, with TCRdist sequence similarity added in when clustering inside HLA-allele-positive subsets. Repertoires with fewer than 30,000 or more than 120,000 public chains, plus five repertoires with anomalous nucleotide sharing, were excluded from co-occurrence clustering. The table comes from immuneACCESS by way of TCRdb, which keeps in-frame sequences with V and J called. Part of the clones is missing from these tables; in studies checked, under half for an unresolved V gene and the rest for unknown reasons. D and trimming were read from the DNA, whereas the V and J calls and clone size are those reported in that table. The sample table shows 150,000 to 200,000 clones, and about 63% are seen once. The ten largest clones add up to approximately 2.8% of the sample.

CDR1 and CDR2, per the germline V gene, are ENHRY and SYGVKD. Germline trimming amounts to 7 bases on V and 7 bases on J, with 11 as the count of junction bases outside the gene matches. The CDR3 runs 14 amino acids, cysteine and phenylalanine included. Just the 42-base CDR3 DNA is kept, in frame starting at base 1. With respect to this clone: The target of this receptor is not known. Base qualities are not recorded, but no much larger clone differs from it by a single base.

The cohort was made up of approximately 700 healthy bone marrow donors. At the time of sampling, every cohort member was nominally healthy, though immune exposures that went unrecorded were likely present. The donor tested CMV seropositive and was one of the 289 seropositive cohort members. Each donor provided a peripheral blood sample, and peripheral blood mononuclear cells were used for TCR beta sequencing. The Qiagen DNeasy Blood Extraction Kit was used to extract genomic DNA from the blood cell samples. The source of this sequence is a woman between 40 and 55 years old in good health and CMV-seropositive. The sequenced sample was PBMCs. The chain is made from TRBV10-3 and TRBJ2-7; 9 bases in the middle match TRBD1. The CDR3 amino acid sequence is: CAIMVGTGSGEQYF. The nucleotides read TGTGCCATCATGGTCGGGACAGGGTCGGGGGAGCAGTACTTC.